The sequence of this TCR beta chain was determined in a study of vaccination effects on CD4 cells after COVID-19. Across the study: Sample provision by two convalescent patients occurred 16 days and one week before vaccination.

Trimming took 4 bases from V and 2 from J, leaving 12 bases between them. The CDR3 loop spans 13 amino acids. Germline V gene data show CDR1 as SQVTM and CDR2 as ANQGSEA. ViraFEST used viral peptide pools to expand antigen-specific CD4+ T cells before sequencing. Following a roughly 9-day culture, CD4+ T cells were purified. The individual was infected with SARS-CoV-2 between March and December 2020, as confirmed by PCR. With approximately 9.2 ug/ml peptides and 10 IU/ml IL-2, fewer than 2.5 million PBMC per well were cultured. Study-wide results and limits: Clones from infection and from vaccination both contracted markedly late after vaccination.

Turning to this clone: Its antigen is as yet unknown.

TCRdb keeps only in-frame clones here, not all; method: immunoSEQ multiplex PCR. Among some 38,000 clones listed, roughly 69% were seen once. The chain recombines TRBV29-1 with TRBJ2-7; possibly TRBD2 for D (7 bases). Here the sequenced sample was CD4+ T cells from PBMCs cultured with HCoV-NL63 spike peptides, taken before COVID-19 vaccination. The sequence came from a human donor who had a prior SARS-CoV-2 infection. The CDR3, as DNA: TGCAGCGTTGTTGGGGGGGCCCCCTACGAGCAGTACTTC. Translated, it gives CSVVGGAPYEQYF.